Listed here are 8 T cell receptor beta chains from one sample, sequenced in a study of blood T cell repertoires in COVID-19. Measured with immunoSEQ multiplex PCR; TCRdb has only the in-frame clones, and not every one. The table records about 200,000 clones, 82% of them present only once. Sequencing was done on a sample of peripheral blood. Receptors were obtained from a human donor with acute or convalescent COVID-19. The donor label of this sample is uncertain.

V gene TRBV5-8 combines with J gene TRBJ1-3; D is unclear. The V and J ends lost 1 base and 0 bases respectively, with 8 bases between them. CDR3 length: 15 amino acids. Germline assignment: CDR1 SGHTS and CDR2 YDEGEE. The CDR3: CASSLWQNSGNTIYF. CDR3 coding DNA: TGTGCCAGCAGCTTGTGGCAGAACTCTGGAAACACCATATATTTT.

This clone appeared a single time. The chain recombines TRBV10-3 with TRBJ2-7; 11 bases fit TRBD2. V lost 4 bases and J lost 0; bases outside the gene matches: 5. CDR3 length: 16 residues. CDR1 and CDR2 (germline): ENHRY, SYGVKD. In nucleotides, the CDR3 is TGTGCCATCAGTGCGATAACTAGCGGGGGCTCCTACGAGCAGTACTTC. Translated: CAISAITSGGSYEQYF.

This clone was observed a single time. The chain carries TRBV3-1 (or the pseudogene TRBV3-2) and TRBJ2-3; 9 positions agree with TRBD1. This CDR3 is 16 amino acids long. Germline trimming cut 1 base from V and 2 bases from J; bases unmatched to any gene: 4. Per the germline V gene, CDR1 is LGHDT and CDR2 is YNNKEL (reference sequence). CDR3 region: CASSQGDRATTDTQYF. The CDR3 DNA follows: TGTGCCAGCAGCCAAGGGGACAGGGCTACCACAGATACGCAGTATTTT.

J is TRBJ1-6 and V is TRBV10-3; the D gene is possibly TRBD1 (6 bases). V was cut by 6 bases and J by 7 bases, with 16 bases left in between. The germline gives CDR1 ENHRY, CDR2 SYGVKD. This CDR3 spans 15 amino acids. The CDR3 sequence: CAIRNSGQGNSPLHF. In DNA, the CDR3 is TGTGCCATCAGGAATTCCGGCCAGGGGAATTCACCCCTCCACTTT.

The chain links TRBV28 to TRBJ2-3; 12 positions match TRBD2. The CDR3 has 17 residues. The trim removed 5 bases at V and 4 bases at J, leaving 10 bases unmatched. Germline CDR1 reads MDHEN; CDR2 reads SYDVKM. CDR3: CASSLWGLAGSADTQYF. CDR3 nucleotide sequence: TGTGCCAGCAGTCTCTGGGGACTAGCGGGTTCCGCAGATACGCAGTATTTT.

The rearrangement uses TRBV7-9 and TRBJ2-7; D might be TRBD2 (6 bases). The CDR3 has 14 residues. Trimming pared 1 base from V and 7 bases from J, leaving 14 bases between. Germline CDR1 is SEHNR and CDR2 is FQNEAQ (reference sequence). As DNA, the CDR3 is TGTGCCAGCAGCTTAGTGGGGCGGGGAGGAGAGCAGTACTTC. The encoded protein is CASSLVGRGGEQYF.

The genes are TRBV10-1 and TRBJ2-3; 10 bases fit TRBD2. CDR1 and CDR2 from the germline V gene are WNHNN and SYGVQD (reference sequence). This CDR3 comprises 15 residues. Losses at the gene ends were 6 bases for V and 3 bases for J; bases not matched to a gene: 6. CDR3 DNA sequence: TGCGCCAGCAGCCCTAGCGGGAGTGGTACAGATACGCAGTATTTT. Its protein product is CASSPSGSGTDTQYF.

The chain combines TRBV16 with TRBJ2-7, with 7 bases fitting TRBD1. CDR3 length: 14 amino acids. V lost 3 bases, J lost 3 bases, and 5 bases stayed unmatched. Germline CDR1 reads KGHSY; CDR2 reads FQNENV. The CDR3 coding sequence is TGTGCCAGCAGCCAGGGACAGATGTTCTACGAGCAGTACTTC. This encodes CASSQGQMFYEQYF.